These 22 T cell receptor beta chains came from one sample sequenced in a study of blood T cell repertoires in COVID-19. Libraries were prepared by immunoSEQ multiplex PCR; TCRdb keeps only in-frame clonotypes and omits some of them. Seen here are hundreds of thousands of clones, about four fifths observed once, and the top ten hold 5%. What was sequenced was PBMCs or T cells enriched from blood (not recorded which). These receptors were taken from a man in his forties who had been exposed to COVID-19.

This clone has a handful of counts. The V and J genes are TRBV27 and TRBJ1-2, with D possibly matching TRBD1 (6 bases). Trimming removed 3 bases from V and 0 bases from J, with 14 bases in between. The CDR3 loop spans 16 amino acids. CDR1 and CDR2 (germline): MNHEY, SMNVEV (reference sequence). CDR3 bases: TGTGCCAGCAGTTTTTTGGGGGGGCGCTCTAACTATGGCTACACCTTC. Amino acids: CASSFLGGRSNYGYTF.

V gene TRBV27 combines with J gene TRBJ2-7; TRBD1 aligns across 7 bases. This CDR3 region has 13 residues. The germline V gene has CDR1 MNHEY and CDR2 SMNVEV (reference sequence). The V segment lost 10 bases and the J segment 2 bases; nucleotides outside the gene matches: 8. The CDR3 DNA reads TGTGCCACCCGACAGGGTCCGGCCTACGAGCAGTACTTC. It encodes CATRQGPAYEQYF.

This chain connects TRBV4-2 to TRBJ2-3, with TRBD1 matching 8 bases. CDR1 is LGHNA, CDR2 YNFKEQ, per germline. Trimming at V came to 0 bases and at J to 6 bases, leaving 8 bases not matched to a gene. CDR3 length: 16 amino acids. The CDR3 DNA reads as TGTGCCAGCAGCCAAGAAGGGGACCGGACAGGGGATACGCAGTATTTT. It specifies CASSQEGDRTGDTQYF.

This clone was counted a single time. This chain connects TRBV6-5 to TRBJ1-2; no clear D gene. The germline CDR1 and CDR2 sequences are MNHEY and SVGAGI. The CDR3 spans 15 residues. The V end lost 7 bases, the J end lost 4 bases, and 19 bases lay between the germline ends. CDR3 nucleotides: TGTGCCAGCAAACCATTACGGCGAGGGCTCTATGGCTACACCTTC. Translation: CASKPLRRGLYGYTF.

The J gene is TRBJ1-5, the V gene TRBV27; D gene unclear. CDR1 and CDR2 (germline): MNHEY, SMNVEV (reference sequence). Trimming removed 5 bases from V and 0 bases from J, with 14 bases in between. There are 16 residues in the CDR3. This CDR3 is CASSLAATYSNQPQHF. The DNA of the CDR3 is TGTGCCAGCAGTCTTGCCGCGACTTATAGCAATCAGCCCCAGCATTTT.

The rearrangement links TRBV3-1 (or the pseudogene TRBV3-2) to TRBJ2-1; D is perhaps TRBD1 (5 bases). V was cut by 4 bases and J by 9 bases, with 16 bases left in between. From germline, CDR1 is LGHDT and CDR2 YNNKEL (reference sequence). The CDR3 spans 14 residues. CDR3 region: CASSRTFRGSEQFF. CDR3 bases: TGTGCCAGCAGCCGTACATTTAGGGGTAGTGAGCAGTTCTTC.

This clone was seen a single time. The chain recombines TRBV18 with TRBJ1-6; 9 positions match TRBD1. The CDR3 is 15 amino acids. Germline V gene lookup returns CDR1 KGHSH and CDR2 LQKENI. V lost 5 bases and J lost 9; bases outside the gene matches: 8. CDR3 sequence: CASSRDRAKGSPLHF. The CDR3 DNA reads as TGTGCCAGCTCAAGGGACAGGGCGAAGGGTTCACCCCTCCACTTT.

The rearrangement uses TRBV3-1 (or the pseudogene TRBV3-2) and TRBJ2-1, with 8 bases identical to TRBD2. The CDR3 is made up of 13 amino acids. V was clipped by 7 bases and J by 5 bases; unmatched bases: 4. Per germline, CDR1 LGHDT and CDR2 YNNKEL (reference sequence). The CDR3 region is CASISGGHNEQFF. DNA for the CDR3: TGTGCCAGCATCTCGGGGGGGCACAATGAGCAGTTCTTC.

The chain uses TRBV5-1 and TRBJ2-4, with a tentative D call TRBD1 (6 bases). The CDR3 totals 15 residues. Germline V gene lookup returns CDR1 SGHRS and CDR2 YFSETQ. V lost 2 bases and J lost 6, with 15 bases in between. CDR3 protein: CASSFSGTQGNIQYF. For the CDR3, the DNA is TGCGCCAGCAGCTTTTCTGGGACACAGGGAAACATTCAGTACTTC.

The chain combines TRBV18 with TRBJ1-1; maybe TRBD1 (6 bases). Germline V gene sequence: CDR1 KGHSH, CDR2 LQKENI. With 6 bases removed from V and 7 bases from J, the gap between germline ends came to 24 bases. This CDR3 is 16 amino acids long. CDR3: CASSEGSQGRGIEAFF. CDR3 nucleotide sequence: TGTGCCAGCTCCGAAGGCAGCCAGGGGAGAGGGATTGAAGCTTTCTTT.

The chain is built from TRBV6-1 and TRBJ1-6; 7 bases map to TRBD1. V gave up 3 bases and J gave up 3 bases; unmatched junction bases: 11. Germline-derived CDR1 and CDR2 are MNHNS and SASEGT. CDR3 length: 18 residues. CDR3 bases: TGTGCCAGCAGTGACCGACAGGGAACGGCCTACTATAATTCACCCCTCCACTTT. Its translation is CASSDRQGTAYYNSPLHF.

The chain couples TRBV7-9 to TRBJ1-5, with a possible D match to TRBD1 (6 bases). With 2 bases removed from V and 6 bases from J, the gap between germline ends came to 14 bases. The CDR3 has 15 amino acids. Germline V lookup: CDR1 SEHNR, CDR2 FQNEAQ (reference sequence). The CDR3 region is CASSLTTGLVQPQHF. The DNA of the CDR3 is TGTGCCAGCAGCTTAACAACAGGGCTAGTTCAGCCCCAGCATTTT.

The chain carries TRBV15 and TRBJ2-1, with 13 positions matching TRBD2. CDR1 and CDR2 from the germline V gene are LNHNV and YYDKDF (reference sequence). The CDR3 sequence is 15 residues long. V shed 7 bases and J 9 bases; nucleotides not matched to a gene: 9. In DNA form, the CDR3 reads TGTGCCACCAACCCTGGGACTAGCGGGAACGGTGAGCAGTTCTTC. It encodes CATNPGTSGNGEQFF.

This chain connects TRBV9 to TRBJ2-3; 10 bases fit TRBD2. The germline gives CDR1 SGDLS, CDR2 YYNGEE. V was pared by 0 bases and J by 3 bases, with 13 bases of the junction left unmatched. The CDR3 spans 19 residues. CDR3 coding DNA: TGTGCCAGCAGCGTAGCTACGGTGAACAGCGGGAGGGGAACAGATACGCAGTATTTT. The encoded protein is CASSVATVNSGRGTDTQYF.

V usage is TRBV15 and J usage is TRBJ1-5, with TRBD1 matching 10 bases. This CDR3 is built from 18 residues. Per the germline V gene, CDR1 is LNHNV and CDR2 is YYDKDF (reference sequence). J gave up 11 bases and V 0 bases, and 16 bases lay outside the gene matches. As DNA, the CDR3 is TGTGCCACCAGCAGAGATAGGGACAGGGGCCCCGAGGGTCGGACCCAGCATTTT. This codes for CATSRDRDRGPEGRTQHF.

The chain uses TRBV9 and TRBJ1-2, with 8 bases fitting TRBD1. Germline values: CDR1 SGDLS, CDR2 YYNGEE. This CDR3 contains 14 residues. The trim removed 4 bases at V and 7 bases at J, leaving 9 bases unmatched. Here the CDR3 reads CASSFTAGGGGYTF. The CDR3 nucleotides are TGTGCCAGCAGCTTTACTGCAGGGGGCGGTGGCTACACCTTC.

The chain uses TRBV2 and TRBJ2-7; possibly TRBD2 for D (5 bases). V was pared by 6 bases and J by 2 bases, with 17 bases between. Germline lookup yields CDR1 SNHLY and CDR2 FYNNEI. The length of the CDR3 is 15 residues. CDR3 amino acids: CASREDGGLTYEQYF. The CDR3 DNA reads as TGTGCCAGCAGAGAGGACGGTGGACTCACCTACGAGCAGTACTTC.

The chain links TRBV28 to TRBJ1-5; no firm D call. The CDR3 contains 17 residues. Germline V gene lookup returns CDR1 MDHEN and CDR2 SYDVKM. V was shortened by 3 bases and J by 2 bases, with 17 bases between the two germline ends. The CDR3 DNA reads TGTGCCAGCAGTTTCGTCAGGTGGAGGGTTGGCAATCAGCCCCAGCATTTT. It yields the protein CASSFVRWRVGNQPQHF.

The chain employs TRBV7-9 and TRBJ1-5, with D hard to call. Per germline, CDR1 SEHNR and CDR2 FQNEAQ (reference sequence). This CDR3 region has 15 residues. V dropped 1 base and J dropped 6 bases, with 13 bases sitting between them. The CDR3 here is CASSLEGVGVQPQHF. CDR3 bases: TGTGCCAGCAGCTTAGAGGGTGTGGGAGTTCAGCCCCAGCATTTT.

The J gene is TRBJ2-2, the V gene TRBV10-3; the D gene is possibly TRBD1 (6 bases). Trimming pared 4 bases from V and 7 bases from J, leaving 10 bases between. Germline loops: CDR1 ENHRY, CDR2 SYGVKD. The CDR3 extends over 13 amino acids. In nucleotides, the CDR3 is TGTGCCATCAGTGTCAGGGGTATCGGGGAGCTGTTTTTT. This translates into CAISVRGIGELFF.

The V gene is TRBV3-1 (or the pseudogene TRBV3-2), the J gene TRBJ2-1; 7 nucleotides match TRBD1. Germline V gene lookup returns CDR1 LGHDT and CDR2 YNNKEL (reference sequence). Trimming took 0 bases from V and 11 from J; bases not matched to a gene: 7. The CDR3 extends over 14 amino acids. The CDR3 nucleotides read TGTGCCAGCAGCCAAGATACGGGACAGAAAAAGCAGTTCTTC. It is translated as CASSQDTGQKKQFF.

CDR3 bases: TGTGCCAGCAGCCGGTCCCCAAATGAGCAGTTCTTC. Amino acids: CASSRSPNEQFF. The V call is TRBV7-9, the J call TRBJ2-1; no clear D gene. V lost 5 bases and J 7 bases, leaving 9 bases between the germline ends. The CDR3 is 12 residues long. CDR1 and CDR2 (germline): SEHNR, FQNEAQ (reference sequence).